Described below is a single TCR beta chain sequence and its context. The antigen remains undetermined. This entry belongs to a study of cytomegalovirus exposure and HLA in healthy donors. The PCR employed 60 Vbeta primers together with 13 Jbeta primers. Original processing methods: An analysis that came later counted 80 million or so unique TCR beta chains, 10 million to 12 million shared. Sequenced by immunoSEQ multiplex PCR; TCRdb stores in-frame clones only, minus some. V and J calls and clone size are given by that table; D and trimming were obtained from the DNA. The sample yields around 200,000 clones, 75% to 80% seen once. Study observations and caveats: A later analysis found TCR association rates differed by HLA locus, highest for DRB1 and lowest for HLA-C. Of the V segments, some could not be distinguished, including TRBV6-2 and TRBV6-3, and were excluded. The records held CMV serostatus as the only immune exposure information.

The V gene lost 3 bases and the J gene lost 5 bases, with 16 bases spanning the gap. The CDR3 spans 16 residues. Germline loops: CDR1 KGHSH, CDR2 LQKENI. Sequencing was carried out using PBMCs. The TCR comes from a man aged 18 to 29 in good health and CMV-seronegative. The chain recombines TRBV18 with TRBJ1-4, with D maybe TRBD1 (6 bases). CDR3 sequence: CASSPFGGGANEKLFF. CDR3 bases: TGTGCCAGCTCACCTTTTGGAGGGGGGGCGAATGAAAAACTGTTTTTT.